Shown below are 8 T cell receptor beta chains from a single sample sequenced in a study of identical twins. TCRdb re-derived calls from the 5' RACE reads in MiXCR, one entry per CDR3 protein. This table holds around 1.7 million distinct CDR3 sequences, more than 30% found once. Source material: cord blood. The receptors here all came from a newborn girl in good health.

This clonotype was seen only once. The chain carries TRBV28 and TRBJ1-2, with a tentative D call TRBD1 (6 bases). The CDR3 extends over 12 amino acids. V gave up 6 bases and J gave up 8 bases, with 13 bases separating them. The V gene's germline CDR1 is MDHEN and CDR2 SYDVKM. CDR3 protein: CASRPQGRGYTF. CDR3 bases: TGTGCCAGCAGGCCACAGGGCAGGGGCTACACCTTC.

On this clonotype itself: Mismatch with germline at one junction end may stem from a read error. This chain connects TRBV20-1 to TRBJ2-1; tentatively, D is TRBD1 or TRBD2 (5 bases each). The CDR3 extends over 15 amino acids. Germline CDR1 reads DFQATT; CDR2 reads SNEGSKA (reference sequence). The CDR3 DNA follows: TGCAGTGCTAGGTCGGGGCGAAGCTCCTGCAATGAGCAGTTCTTC. Protein: CSARSGRSSCNEQFF.

The rearrangement uses TRBV11-1 and TRBJ2-1; D call uncertain. The J call is uncertain, as TRBJ2-7 better fits the DNA end. This CDR3 comprises 15 residues. The germline CDR1 and CDR2 sequences are SGHAT and FQDESV (reference sequence). CDR3 in amino acids: CASRRRHSSYNEQYF. For the CDR3, the DNA is TGTGCCAGCAGACGACGACATAGCTCCTACAATGAGCAGTACTTC.

The chain couples TRBV9 to TRBJ2-3; 15 bases line up with TRBD2. Unmatched junction bases numbered 7, after V lost 2 bases and J lost 0 bases. Germline V gives CDR1 SGDLS, CDR2 YYNGEE. The CDR3 is 19 amino acids. For the CDR3, the DNA is TGTGCCAGCAGCGTCCGAGGACTAGCGGGAGGGCCCAGCACAGATACGCAGTATTTT. This gives the protein CASSVRGLAGGPSTDTQYF. The full variable domain, rest sourced from reference TRBV9 and TRBJ2-3, is DSGVTQTPKHLITATGQRVTLRCSPRSGDLSVYWYQQSLDQGLQFLIQYYNGEERAKGNILERFSAQQFPDLHSELNLSSLELGDSALYFCASSVRGLAGGPSTDTQYFGPGTRLTVL.

With respect to this clonotype: Given a much more abundant clone one base away, this may be a read error. This chain joins TRBV10-3 and TRBJ2-1; maybe TRBD2 (7 bases). V gave up 7 bases and J gave up 10 bases, with 17 bases separating them. The CDR3 covers 13 residues. Germline CDR1 is ENHRY and CDR2 is SYGVKD. The CDR3 DNA follows: TGTGCCATCATGGCGCCAGGGGACTACGAGCAGTTCTTC. Its protein product is CAIMAPGDYEQFF.

This clonotype occurred a few times. This chain connects TRBV4-1 to TRBJ1-5; TRBD1 might be the D (6 bases). The CDR3 totals 17 residues. Germline CDR1 MGHRA, CDR2 YSYEKL. V lost 5 bases, J lost 4 bases, and 21 bases lay in between. CDR3 coding DNA: TGCGCCAGCAGCTTGCACCGTCCCCTCAGGGGAAATCAGCCCCAGCATTTT. It codes for CASSLHRPLRGNQPQHF.

This clonotype was detected only a few times. The CDR3 spells CSASLGPRTGNTEAFF. DNA of the CDR3: TGCAGTGCTAGCCTCGGCCCTAGGACGGGGAACACTGAAGCTTTCTTT. The gene calls are TRBV20-1 and TRBJ1-1; no clear D gene. Germline CDR1 reads DFQATT; CDR2 reads SNEGSKA (reference sequence). This CDR3 is built from 16 residues. Trimming took off 3 bases at V and 1 base at J, with 18 bases between the two ends.

This clonotype occurred a few times. CDR3 region: CSANTPGTSGYEQYF. The CDR3 DNA sequence: TGCAGTGCTAACACACCCGGGACTAGCGGTTACGAGCAGTACTTC. This chain joins TRBV20-1 and TRBJ2-7, with 11 bases identical to TRBD2. V lost 4 bases and J lost 4; bases outside the gene matches: 9. The CDR3 has 15 residues. Per germline, CDR1 DFQATT and CDR2 SNEGSKA (reference sequence).